This entry is about one T cell receptor (beta chain). Clones were sequenced by immunoSEQ multiplex PCR, and TCRdb holds only the in-frame ones, with some missing. The table shows 25,000 to 35,000 clones, with about 88% occurring only once. Treatment reported: randomized to nivolumab then ipilimumab (arm A) or the reverse (arm B). There are 15 residues in the CDR3. The V gene lost 0 bases and the J gene lost 8 bases, with 16 bases spanning the gap. Germline V lookup: CDR1 MNHEY, CDR2 SMNVEV (reference sequence). The data were obtained in a study of sequential checkpoint blockade in melanoma. The overall study: Randomization was 1:1 between first-line nivolumab→ipilimumab and ipilimumab→nivolumab.

Sequences were derived from CD8+ T cells sorted from blood (inferred from file names), sampled from a patient given nivolumab and ipilimumab in sequence. This sequence originates from a human donor with melanoma. V usage is TRBV27 and J usage is TRBJ1-2; D remains ambiguous. The CDR3 reads CASSLSVGASLGYTF. The CDR3 DNA is TGTGCCAGCAGTTTATCGGTGGGCGCGTCTTTAGGCTACACCTTC.